These T cell receptor beta chains were read from a single sample in a study of blood T cell repertoires in COVID-19. Sequenced by immunoSEQ multiplex PCR; TCRdb stores in-frame clones only, minus some. This table holds 320,000 or so clones, roughly 85% found once. Specimen: PBMCs or T cells enriched from blood (not recorded which). The source is a woman aged 25 to 45 who had been exposed to COVID-19. The conserved cysteine and the conserved F or W are not part of the CDR3 here. A D gene is named only where the DNA matches it firmly.

CDR3 length	D gene	V gene	CDR3 protein
14	NA	TRBV5-4	ASSLGTYMGTDTQY
13	TRBD2	TRBV4-2	ASSQLGGGEETQY
13	NA	TRBV7-6	ASSLSEIHGEGYT
13	TRBD2	TRBV7-9	ASSSFAGGLNIQY
11	TRBD1	TRBV6-5	ASSWGTDNEQF
13	TRBD1	TRBV4-2	ASSQQSGGQETQY
16	TRBD2	TRBV7-6	ASSLSGRGAANQETQY
14	TRBD1	TRBV9	ASSVVITGGNEKLF
13	TRBD1	TRBV28	ASIPRDRVVYEQY
14	NA	TRBV7-3	ASSPTGSGSYNEQF
18	NA	TRBV21-1	ASRSTPRGSGRARRDEQY
11	NA	TRBV5-1	ASSVTGTDTQY